The 3 T cell receptor beta chains presented below share a single source sample, sequenced in a study of blood T cell repertoires in COVID-19. Profiling relied on immunoSEQ multiplex PCR, and the TCRdb table lists in-frame clones only, not all of them. Of more than 150,000 clones listed, roughly nine tenths are singletons. Sequenced sample: peripheral blood. These receptors all stem from a man in his 70s with active or convalescent COVID-19.

The genes are TRBV30 and TRBJ1-4; the D gene is possibly TRBD1 (5 bases). The CDR3 runs to 14 residues. CDR1 and CDR2 (germline): GTSNPN, SVGIG (reference sequence). The V and J ends lost 3 bases and 8 bases respectively, with 16 bases between them. CDR3 sequence: CAWRWAGLGEKLFF. DNA for the CDR3: TGTGCCTGGAGATGGGCAGGGCTAGGAGAAAAACTGTTTTTT.

This chain links TRBV7-9 with TRBJ1-3; 9 bases are shared with TRBD1. CDR1 is SEHNR, CDR2 FQNEAQ, per germline (reference sequence). This CDR3 has 15 amino acids. Unmatched junction bases numbered 10, after V lost 6 bases and J lost 7 bases. CDR3 DNA sequence: TGTGCCAGCAGTCTAGAGGGGACAGGGTTGAACACCATATATTTT. This sequence encodes CASSLEGTGLNTIYF. The full variable domain, its missing parts supplied by reference TRBV7-9 and TRBJ1-3, is DTGVSQNPRHKITKRGQNVTFRCDPISEHNRLYWYRQTLGQGPEFLTYFQNEAQLEKSRLLSDRFSAERPKGSFSTLEIQRTEQGDSAMYLCASSLEGTGLNTIYFGEGSWLTVV.

This rearrangement joins TRBV4-3 to TRBJ2-2; 7 bases match TRBD1. CDR1 and CDR2 from the germline V gene are LGHNA and YSLEER. Losses at the gene ends were 0 bases for V and 3 bases for J; bases not matched to a gene: 7. The CDR3 extends over 17 amino acids. CDR3 sequence (DNA): TGCGCCAGCAGCCAAGATTACGGGACAGCCTACACCGGGGAGCTGTTTTTT. Residues: CASSQDYGTAYTGELFF.